This T cell receptor (beta chain) was recovered during a study of beta chain features in type 1 diabetes. In the study overall: Patients looked much like healthy donors when it came to age, gender and cell yields. The study examined 90 million to 130 million sorted cells across all samples. General study findings and limits: The naive, central memory and Treg TCRB repertoires of patients appeared to be more similar to one another than those of healthy donors. Patients with Type 1 diabetes showed moderately but significantly shorter TCRB CDR3s in all four CD4+ subsets.

Since all of the isolated RNA was reverse transcribed, expressed TCRB transcripts were what got sequenced. TCRdb keeps only in-frame clones here, not all; method: immunoSEQ multiplex PCR. In the table there are 250,000 to 300,000 clones, 20% to 25% of which are singletons. This clone appeared a few times. The target antigen is unknown. Donors contributed one heparinised blood draw apiece, averaging about 120 mL. This CDR3 is 15 amino acids long. Looked up from germline, CDR1 is LNHNV and CDR2 is YYDKDF (reference sequence). The ends were cut back, 6 bases at V and 3 bases at J, with 18 bases in the middle.

This clonotype was sampled from a woman aged 25-40 years with type 1 diabetes. The gene calls are TRBV15 and TRBJ2-7, with a possible D match to TRBD2 (5 bases). The source material was naive CD4+ T cells from blood. For the CDR3, the DNA is TGTGCCACCAGGAAAGAGCGGACCAATGACTACGAGCAGTACTTC. Its protein product is CATRKERTNDYEQYF. The full variable domain, rest sourced from reference TRBV15 and TRBJ2-7, is DAMVIQNPRYQVTQFGKPVTLSCSQTLNHNVMYWYQQKSSQAPKLLFHYYDKDFNNEADTPDNFQSRRPNTSFCFLDIRSPGLGDTAMYLCATRKERTNDYEQYFGPGTRLTVT.